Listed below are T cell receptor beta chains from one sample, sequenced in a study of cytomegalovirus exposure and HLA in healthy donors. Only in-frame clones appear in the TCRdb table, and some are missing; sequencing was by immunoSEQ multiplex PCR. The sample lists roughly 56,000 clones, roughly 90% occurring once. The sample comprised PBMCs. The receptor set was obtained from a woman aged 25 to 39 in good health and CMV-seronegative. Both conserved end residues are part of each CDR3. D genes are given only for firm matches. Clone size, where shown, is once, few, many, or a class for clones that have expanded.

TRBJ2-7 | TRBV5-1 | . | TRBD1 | CASSFGDSSYEQYF | TGCGCCAGCAGCTTTGGGGACAGCTCCTACGAGCAGTACTTC
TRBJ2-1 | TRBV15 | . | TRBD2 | CATSGLAGGPEQFF | TGTGCCACCAGCGGACTAGCGGGAGGCCCTGAGCAGTTCTTC
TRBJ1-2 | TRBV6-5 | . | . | CASSFGPEGGYTF | TGTGCCAGCAGTTTTGGGCCAGAAGGAGGCTACACCTTC
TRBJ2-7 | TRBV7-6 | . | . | CASSLGADPRYEQYF | TGTGCCAGCAGCTTAGGGGCAGACCCACGGTACGAGCAGTACTTC
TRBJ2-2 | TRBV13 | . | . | CASSFRGLNTGELFF | TGTGCCAGCAGCTTTCGGGGGTTAAACACCGGGGAGCTGTTTTTT
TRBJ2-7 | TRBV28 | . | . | CASSLPPPNRDEQYF | TGTGCCAGCAGTTTGCCCCCCCCAAACAGGGACGAGCAGTACTTC
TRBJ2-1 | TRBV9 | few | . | CASSVDLRQDNEQFF | TGTGCCAGCAGCGTAGACTTACGACAGGACAATGAGCAGTTCTTC
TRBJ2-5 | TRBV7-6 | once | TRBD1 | CASKGQGGIQETQYF | TGTGCCAGCAAGGGACAGGGGGGCATCCAAGAGACCCAGTACTTC
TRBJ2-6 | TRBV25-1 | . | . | CASSEHGANVLTF | TGTGCCAGCAGTGAACATGGGGCCAACGTCCTGACTTTC
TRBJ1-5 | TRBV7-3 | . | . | CASSCSRVTHQPQHF | TGTGCCAGCAGCTGCTCCAGGGTAACCCATCAGCCCCAGCATTTT
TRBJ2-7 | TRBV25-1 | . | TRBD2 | CASSGPTSGVSYEQYF | TGTGCCAGCAGTGGCCCGACTAGCGGGGTCTCCTACGAGCAGTACTTC
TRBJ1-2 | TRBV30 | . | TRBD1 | CAWSDRGLYGYTF | TGTGCCTGGAGTGACAGGGGGCTTTATGGCTACACCTTC
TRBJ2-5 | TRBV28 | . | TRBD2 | CASRSGASGSWETQYF | TGTGCCAGCCGGTCGGGGGCTAGCGGGAGTTGGGAGACCCAGTACTTC
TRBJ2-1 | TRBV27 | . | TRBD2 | CASSLLTEGLAYIDEQFF | TGTGCCAGCAGTCTACTGACGGAGGGACTAGCGTATATTGATGAGCAGTTCTTC
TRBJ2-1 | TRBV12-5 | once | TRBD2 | CASARERGNEQFF | TGTGCTAGTGCGCGGGAGAGGGGAAATGAGCAGTTCTTC
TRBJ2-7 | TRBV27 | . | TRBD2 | CASSSLGSGSIWQYF | TGTGCCAGCAGTTCCTTAGGTAGCGGGAGCATCTGGCAGTACTTC
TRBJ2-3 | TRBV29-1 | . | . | CSVDPLRTSTDTQYF | TGCAGCGTCGATCCGCTTCGAACTAGCACAGATACGCAGTATTTT
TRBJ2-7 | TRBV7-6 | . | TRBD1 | CASSLVGTGGHEQYF | TGTGCCAGCAGCTTAGTCGGGACAGGGGGACACGAGCAGTACTTC
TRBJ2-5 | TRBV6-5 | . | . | CASSDGLVETQYF | TGTGCCAGCAGTGATGGACTCGTGGAGACCCAGTACTTC
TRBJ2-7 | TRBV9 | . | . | CASSPFDYYEQYF | TGTGCCAGCAGCCCCTTCGACTACTACGAGCAGTACTTC
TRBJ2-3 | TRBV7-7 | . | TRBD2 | CASGGVRENTDTQYF | TGTGCCAGCGGGGGGGTGAGGGAGAATACAGATACGCAGTATTTT
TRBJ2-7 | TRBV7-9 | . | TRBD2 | CASSPLGTSSSSYEQYF | TGTGCCAGCAGCCCGCTGGGGACTAGCAGCAGCTCCTACGAGCAGTACTTC
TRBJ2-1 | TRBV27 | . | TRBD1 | CASRGTGVNEQFF | TGTGCCAGCAGAGGGACAGGCGTCAATGAGCAGTTCTTC
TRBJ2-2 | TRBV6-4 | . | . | CASNRDKDTGELFF | TGTGCCAGCAACCGGGACAAAGACACCGGGGAGCTGTTTTTT
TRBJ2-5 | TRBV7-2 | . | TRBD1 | CASSPRDSQETQYF | TGTGCCAGCAGCCCTCGGGACAGCCAAGAGACCCAGTACTTC
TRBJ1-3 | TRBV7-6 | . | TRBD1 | CASSEQGQGLSGLSF | TGTGCCAGCAGCGAACAGGGACAGGGGTTAAGTGGGCTAAGTTTT
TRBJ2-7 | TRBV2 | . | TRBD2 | CASSGGRDRYEQYF | TGTGCCAGCAGTGGAGGGAGGGATCGCTACGAGCAGTACTTC
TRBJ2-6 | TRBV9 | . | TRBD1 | CASSGRDRGPLGANVLTF | TGTGCCAGCAGCGGCCGGGACAGGGGGCCTCTTGGGGCCAACGTCCTGACTTTC
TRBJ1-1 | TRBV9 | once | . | CASSVIGEQNTEAFF | TGTGCCAGCAGCGTAATAGGGGAACAGAACACTGAAGCTTTCTTT
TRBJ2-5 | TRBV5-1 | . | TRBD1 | CASRPTGGNEETQYF | TGCGCCAGCAGACCAACAGGGGGCAACGAAGAGACCCAGTACTTC
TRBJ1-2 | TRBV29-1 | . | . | CSVPRTPPTRGYTF | TGCAGCGTCCCCCGGACTCCGCCGACGAGGGGCTACACCTTC
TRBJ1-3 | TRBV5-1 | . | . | CASSLGEDGNTIYF | TGCGCCAGCAGCTTGGGAGAGGATGGAAACACCATATATTTT
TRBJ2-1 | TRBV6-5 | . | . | CASSTVSYNEQFF | TGTGCCAGCAGTACAGTATCCTACAATGAGCAGTTCTTC
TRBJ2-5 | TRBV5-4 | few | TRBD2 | CASSFLAGGREETQYF | TGTGCCAGCAGCTTCTTAGCGGGAGGAAGGGAGGAGACCCAGTACTTC
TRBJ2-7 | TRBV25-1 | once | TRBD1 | CASSAPDRMNRGAYEQYF | TGTGCCAGCAGTGCCCCGGACCGAATGAACAGGGGAGCCTACGAGCAGTACTTC
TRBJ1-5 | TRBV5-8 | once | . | CASSFQGFQPQHF | TGTGCCAGCAGCTTCCAGGGATTTCAGCCCCAGCATTTT
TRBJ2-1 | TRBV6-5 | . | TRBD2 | CASSSPREGNEQFF | TGTGCCAGCAGTTCACCCCGGGAGGGCAATGAGCAGTTCTTC
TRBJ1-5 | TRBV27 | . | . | CASRVGQSVGSNQPQHF | TGTGCCAGCAGGGTGGGGCAGTCGGTTGGAAGCAATCAGCCCCAGCATTTT
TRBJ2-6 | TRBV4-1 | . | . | CASRVQGTSGANVLTF | TGCGCCAGTAGAGTCCAGGGGACCTCTGGGGCCAACGTCCTGACTTTC
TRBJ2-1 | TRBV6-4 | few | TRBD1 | CASSDAETGDYNEQFF | TGTGCCAGCAGTGACGCGGAGACAGGGGACTACAATGAGCAGTTCTTC
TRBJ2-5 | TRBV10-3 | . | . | CATMDSEETQYF | TGTGCCACCATGGACTCGGAAGAGACCCAGTACTTC
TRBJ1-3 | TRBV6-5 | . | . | CASRSSGNTIYF | TGTGCCAGCCGGAGCTCTGGAAACACCATATATTTT
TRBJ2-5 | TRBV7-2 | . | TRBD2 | CASSRRIRGLAGVETQYF | TGTGCCAGCAGCCGACGTATACGAGGACTAGCGGGAGTAGAGACCCAGTACTTC
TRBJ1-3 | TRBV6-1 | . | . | CASAGRGLGNTIYF | TGTGCCAGCGCAGGAAGGGGATTAGGAAACACCATATATTTT
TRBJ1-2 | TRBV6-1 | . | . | CASSEAGYQKDSVPGGYTF | TGTGCCAGCAGTGAAGCTGGGTACCAAAAGGACTCAGTCCCGGGTGGCTACACCTTC